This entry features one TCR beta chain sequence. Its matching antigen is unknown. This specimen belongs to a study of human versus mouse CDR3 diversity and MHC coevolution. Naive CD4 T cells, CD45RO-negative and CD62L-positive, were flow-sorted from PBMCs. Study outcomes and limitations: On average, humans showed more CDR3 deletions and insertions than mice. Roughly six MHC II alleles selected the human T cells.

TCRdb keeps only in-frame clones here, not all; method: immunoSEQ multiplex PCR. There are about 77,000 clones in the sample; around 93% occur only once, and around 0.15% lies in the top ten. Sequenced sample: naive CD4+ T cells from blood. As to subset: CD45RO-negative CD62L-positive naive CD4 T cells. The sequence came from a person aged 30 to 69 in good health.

CDR3 sequence: CAISQGGVSNQPQHF. For the CDR3, the DNA is TGTGCCATCAGCCAGGGAGGGGTTAGCAATCAGCCCCAGCATTTT. J is TRBJ1-5 and V is TRBV6-1; a weak D match, TRBD1 (5 bases). The CDR3 has 15 residues. The V end lost 10 bases, the J end lost 0 bases, and 16 bases lay between the germline ends. Germline V gene sequence: CDR1 MNHNS, CDR2 SASEGT.